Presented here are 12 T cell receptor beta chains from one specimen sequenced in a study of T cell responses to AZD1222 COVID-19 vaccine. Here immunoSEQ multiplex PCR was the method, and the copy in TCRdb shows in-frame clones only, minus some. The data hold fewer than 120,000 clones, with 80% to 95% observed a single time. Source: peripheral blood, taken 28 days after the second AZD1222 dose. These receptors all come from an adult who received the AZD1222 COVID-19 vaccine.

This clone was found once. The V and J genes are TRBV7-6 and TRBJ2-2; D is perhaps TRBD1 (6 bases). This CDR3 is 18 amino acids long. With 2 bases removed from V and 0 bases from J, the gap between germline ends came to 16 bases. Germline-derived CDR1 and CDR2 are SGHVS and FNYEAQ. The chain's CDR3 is CASSLPRDKYANTGELFF. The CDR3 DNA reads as TGTGCCAGCAGCTTACCGAGGGACAAGTACGCGAACACCGGGGAGCTGTTTTTT. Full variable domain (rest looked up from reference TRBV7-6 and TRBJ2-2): GAGVSQSPRYKVTKRGQDVALRCDPISGHVSLYWYRQALGQGPEFLTYFNYEAQQDKSGLPNDRFSAERPEGSISTLTIQRTEQRDSAMYRCASSLPRDKYANTGELFFGEGSRLTVL.

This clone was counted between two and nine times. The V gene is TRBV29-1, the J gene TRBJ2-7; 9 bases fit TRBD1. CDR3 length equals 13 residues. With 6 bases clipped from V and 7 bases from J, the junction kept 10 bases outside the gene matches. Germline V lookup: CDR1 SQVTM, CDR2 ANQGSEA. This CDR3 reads CSVDTGGPGEQYF. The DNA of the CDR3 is TGCAGCGTGGACACAGGGGGCCCGGGGGAGCAGTACTTC.

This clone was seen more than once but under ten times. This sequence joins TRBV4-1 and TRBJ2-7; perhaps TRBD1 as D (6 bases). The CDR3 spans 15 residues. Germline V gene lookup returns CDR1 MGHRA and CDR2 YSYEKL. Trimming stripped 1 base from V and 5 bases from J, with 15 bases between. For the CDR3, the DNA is TGCGCCAGCAGCCAAGTTGAGGGGGTAGTCGACGAGCAGTACTTC. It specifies CASSQVEGVVDEQYF.

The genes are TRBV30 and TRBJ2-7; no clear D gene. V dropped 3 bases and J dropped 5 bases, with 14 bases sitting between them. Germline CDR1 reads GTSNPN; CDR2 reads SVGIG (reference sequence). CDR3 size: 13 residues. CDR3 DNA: TGTGCCTGGAGCTCACGGCTCGGCGACGAGCAGTACTTC. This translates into CAWSSRLGDEQYF.

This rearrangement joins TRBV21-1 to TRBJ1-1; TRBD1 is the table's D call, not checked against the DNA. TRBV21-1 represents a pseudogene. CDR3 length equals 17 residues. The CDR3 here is CASSKEKDSAVNTEAFF. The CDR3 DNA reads TGTGCCAGCAGCAAAGAGAAGGACAGCGCTGTAAACACTGAAGCTTTCTTT.

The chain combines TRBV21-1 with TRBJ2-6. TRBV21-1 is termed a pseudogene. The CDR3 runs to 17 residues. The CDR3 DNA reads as TGTGCCAGCAGCAAAGGACCACGCGAATCCGGGGCCAACGTCCTGACTTTC. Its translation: CASSKGPRESGANVLTF.

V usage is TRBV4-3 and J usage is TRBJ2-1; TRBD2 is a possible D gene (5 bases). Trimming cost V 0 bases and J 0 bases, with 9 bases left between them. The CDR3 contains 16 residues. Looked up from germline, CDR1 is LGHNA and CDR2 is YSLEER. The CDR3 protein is CASSQEWRASYNEQFF. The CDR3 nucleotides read TGCGCCAGCAGCCAAGAGTGGCGGGCCTCCTACAATGAGCAGTTCTTC.

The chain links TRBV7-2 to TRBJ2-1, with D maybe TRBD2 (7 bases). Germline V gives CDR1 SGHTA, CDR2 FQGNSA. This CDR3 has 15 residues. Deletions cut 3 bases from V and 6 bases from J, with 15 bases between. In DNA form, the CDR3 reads TGTGCCAGCAGCTTTGCTGGACTAGGGGGCAATGAGCAGTTCTTC. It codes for CASSFAGLGGNEQFF.

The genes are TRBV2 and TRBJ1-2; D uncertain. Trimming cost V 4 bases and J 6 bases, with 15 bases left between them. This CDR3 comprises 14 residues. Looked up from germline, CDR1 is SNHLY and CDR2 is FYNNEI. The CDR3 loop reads CASSVRAQRDGYTF. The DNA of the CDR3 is TGTGCCAGCAGTGTTCGGGCGCAGCGGGATGGCTACACCTTC. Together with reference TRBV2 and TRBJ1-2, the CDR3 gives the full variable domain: EPEVTQTPSHQVTQMGQEVILRCVPISNHLYFYWYRQILGQKVEFLVSFYNNEISEKSEIFDDQFSVERPDGSNFTLKIRSTKLEDSAMYFCASSVRAQRDGYTFGSGTRLTVV.

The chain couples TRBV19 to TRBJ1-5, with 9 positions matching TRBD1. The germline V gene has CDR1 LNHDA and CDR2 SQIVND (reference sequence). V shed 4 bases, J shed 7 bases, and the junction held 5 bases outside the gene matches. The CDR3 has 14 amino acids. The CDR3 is CASSTGQGHQPQHF. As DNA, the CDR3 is TGTGCCAGTAGTACCGGACAGGGGCACCAGCCCCAGCATTTT.

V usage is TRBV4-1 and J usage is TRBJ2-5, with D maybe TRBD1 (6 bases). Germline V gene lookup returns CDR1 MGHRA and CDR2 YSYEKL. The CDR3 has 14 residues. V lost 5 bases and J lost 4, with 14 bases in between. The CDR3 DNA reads TGCGCCAGCAGCGTCTCGGCAGGGGTAGAGACCCAGTACTTC. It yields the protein CASSVSAGVETQYF.

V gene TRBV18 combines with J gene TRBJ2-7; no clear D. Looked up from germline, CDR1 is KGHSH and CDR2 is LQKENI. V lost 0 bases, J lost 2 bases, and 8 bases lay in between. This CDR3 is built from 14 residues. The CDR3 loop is CASSPPSGTYEQYF. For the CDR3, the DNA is TGTGCCAGCTCACCACCCTCCGGAACCTACGAGCAGTACTTC.